This TCR beta chain was captured by sequencing in a study of blood T cell repertoires in COVID-19. The overall study: There were acute and convalescent COVID-19 samples, and they came from the United States, Italy and Spain. PBMCs, B-cell-depleted T cells, or T cells provided the cDNA or gDNA that made up the material.

This CDR3 has 13 amino acids. The V gene lost 3 bases and the J gene lost 9 bases, with 12 bases spanning the gap. Germline-derived CDR1 and CDR2 are MGHRA and YSYEKL. In the study's own analysis: By means of reference gene primer amplification, nucleated cell counts were estimated. Method: immunoSEQ multiplex PCR; TCRdb's copy keeps in-frame clones and lacks some. That table supplies the V and J calls and clone size; D and trimming were determined from the DNA. The repertoire includes under 250,000 clones, 85% to 90% of them detected once, and approximately 1.4% sits in the top ten. The sample taken for sequencing was peripheral blood. The chain carries TRBV4-1 and TRBJ2-1; D is possibly TRBD2 (5 bases). This receptor was identified in an elderly man with acute or convalescent COVID-19. CDR3 DNA sequence: TGCGCCAGCAGCCAGGAAATAGCGATTGAGCAGTTCTTC. Protein sequence: CASSQEIAIEQFF.